This TCR beta chain was sequenced for a study of blood T cell repertoires in COVID-19. Germline CDR1 reads LNHDA; CDR2 reads SQIVND (reference sequence). There are 14 residues in the CDR3. Germline trimming cut 6 bases from V and 1 base from J; bases unmatched to any gene: 3. Concerning this clone: This sample also contains other DNA sequences that code for the same CDR3.

Ages ranged from roughly 18 to 95 years, with residence in about two dozen US areas. Assignment of participants to cohorts was predicated upon participant-reported clinical history. In the original workflow: Nucleated cell counts were estimated from reference gene primer amplification. Data came from immunoSEQ multiplex PCR; TCRdb stores just in-frame clones and leaves some out. Clone size and V and J calls were adopted from that table, with D and trimming inferred from the DNA. Of about 200,000 clones listed, 86% were seen once; the top ten hold 3.5% to 4.5%. The sequenced material came from PBMCs or T cells enriched from blood (not recorded which). The receptor comes from a woman aged 40 to 55 with acute COVID-19. The chain recombines TRBV19 with TRBJ1-5; TRBD1 aligns across 7 bases. The CDR3 loop is CASSPGGSNQPQHF. The DNA for the CDR3 is TGTGCCAGTAGCCCAGGGGGGAGCAATCAGCCCCAGCATTTT.